Listed below are T cell receptor beta chains from one sample, sequenced in a study of T cell responses to AZD1222 COVID-19 vaccine. Assay: immunoSEQ multiplex PCR; the TCRdb copy retains only in-frame clones and omits some. Counted here are around 140,000 clones, around 90% occurring once; the ten biggest clones make up over 3%. Sequences were derived from peripheral blood, sampled on day 0 of AZD1222 vaccination. These TCRs come from an adult in good health. Each CDR3 is given with its conserved first and last residue. Fields, in order: clone size, D gene, J gene, V gene, CDR3 DNA, CDR3 protein. D genes are given only for firm matches. Size is stated for part of the rows, as once, few or many counts, or as a class when the clone is expanded.

. | . | TRBJ1-2 | TRBV4-1 | TGCGCCAGCAGCCAAGGAACCTATGGCTACACCTTC | CASSQGTYGYTF
. | . | TRBJ1-1 | TRBV19 | TGTGCCAGTAGTATCCGACAGGCGAACACTGAAGCTTTCTTT | CASSIRQANTEAFF
. | . | TRBJ1-1 | TRBV4-1 | TGCGCCAGCAGCCAAGATCGGGGGGCCGGAGCTTTCTTT | CASSQDRGAGAFF
. | . | TRBJ2-3 | TRBV19 | TGTGCCAGTAGTCACCCAACCAGAAGCCACAGAGATACGCAGTATTTT | CASSHPTRSHRDTQYF
few | . | TRBJ2-1 | TRBV10-1 | TGCGCCAGCAGTGAGAGGGGGAGACTCACTGCTTACAATGAGCAGTTCTTC | CASSERGRLTAYNEQFF
. | . | TRBJ2-1 | TRBV2 | TGTGCCAGCAGTGTACGGGAGCGTTTGAATGAGCAGTTCTTC | CASSVRERLNEQFF
once | . | TRBJ1-6 | TRBV7-2 | TGTGCCAGCAGCTTATCTCGGACAGCAAATTCACCCCTCCACTTT | CASSLSRTANSPLHF
. | . | TRBJ1-5 | TRBV7-8 | TGTGCCAGCAGCTTCAGGGACCAGAGATATAGCAATCAGCCCCAGCATTTT | CASSFRDQRYSNQPQHF
. | TRBD1 | TRBJ1-3 | TRBV6-5 | TGTGCCAGCAGTTACTCACAGGGGGGCTCTGGAAACACCATATATTTT | CASSYSQGGSGNTIYF
. | TRBD1 | TRBJ1-2 | TRBV28 | TGTGCCAGCAGACGGGACAGGGGAGTTTTGGATGGCTACACCTTC | CASRRDRGVLDGYTF
. | TRBD2 | TRBJ2-5 | TRBV11-2 | TGTGCCAGCATCCCGGGGACTAGCGGGAGAGGGGAGACCCAGTACTTC | CASIPGTSGRGETQYF
. | . | TRBJ2-7 | TRBV30 | TGTGCCTGGAGTGTCCACATAACAGGGCTCTCCTCCTACGAGCAGTACTTC | CAWSVHITGLSSYEQYF
. | . | TRBJ2-1 | TRBV7-8 | TGTGCCAGCAGCTCAGCCGGGACGGGCCCCTACAATGAGCAGTTCTTC | CASSSAGTGPYNEQFF
. | . | TRBJ1-5 | TRBV28 | TGTGCCAGCAGTTTGAGTGGGGTCGCTAGCAATCAGCCCCAGCATTTT | CASSLSGVASNQPQHF
. | . | TRBJ1-1 | TRBV6-5 | TGTGCCAGCGTGCATTTCGAGGGATTCACTGAAGCTTTCTTT | CASVHFEGFTEAFF
once | TRBD1 | TRBJ1-2 | TRBV12-5 | TGTGCTAGTGGTTTGGGCGTGGGACAGGCATATGGCTACACCTTC | CASGLGVGQAYGYTF
once | TRBD1 | TRBJ1-2 | TRBV7-2 | TGTGCCAGCAGCCGGGGCACAGGGGAAGGCGGCTACACCTTC | CASSRGTGEGGYTF
. | . | TRBJ2-5 | TRBV7-2 | TGTGCCAGCTCCCCTCGGTCCCAAGAGACCCAGTACTTC | CASSPRSQETQYF
. | . | TRBJ2-7 | TRBV6-5 | TGTGCCAGCAGTTACGGAGCCCTCCCCTCCTACGAGCAGTACTTC | CASSYGALPSYEQYF
. | TRBD1 | TRBJ1-6 | TRBV27 | TGTGCCAGCAGAGACGGTGGAGTGGGACAGCAACCCCTCCACTTT | CASRDGGVGQQPLHF
. | . | TRBJ2-5 | TRBV2 | TGTGCCTCAAGGGGACTCGAAATTCAAGAGACCCAGTACTTC | CASRGLEIQETQYF
. | TRBD1 | TRBJ2-7 | TRBV30 | TGTGCCTGGGACAGGGGTGGACTCTACGAGCAGTACTTC | CAWDRGGLYEQYF
. | . | TRBJ2-6 | TRBV14 | TGTGCCAGCAGTCGGGCCCTAGTTGCCTCTGGGGCCAACGTCCTGACTTTC | CASSRALVASGANVLTF
. | TRBD1 | TRBJ2-3 | TRBV24-1 | TGTGCCACCAGTGACATAAGGGACAGGGAGGCAGATACGCAGTATTTT | CATSDIRDREADTQYF
. | TRBD1 | TRBJ1-6 | TRBV5-4 | TGTGCCAGCAGCCTCCCGGGACAGGGGAATTCACCCCTCCACTTT | CASSLPGQGNSPLHF
. | . | TRBJ2-1 | TRBV27 | TGTGCCAGCAGTTTCCAGACCGGGACTTTGCAGTTCTTC | CASSFQTGTLQFF
once | . | TRBJ2-2 | TRBV7-3 | TGTGCCAGCAGCCCGTCGCGTGCTGCTTCGAACACCGGGGAGCTGTTTTTT | CASSPSRAASNTGELFF
. | . | TRBJ1-5 | TRBV10-3 | TGTGCCATCAGTGATGGGGGCCATCAGCCCCAGCATTTT | CAISDGGHQPQHF
. | . | TRBJ1-1 | TRBV7-8 | TGTGCCAGCAGCTCGTACAGGAACACTGAAGCTTTCTTT | CASSSYRNTEAFF
. | TRBD2 | TRBJ2-7 | TRBV7-8 | TGTGCCAGCAGCTTAGGCGTAGGAGCGGGAGCCTACGAGCAGTACTTC | CASSLGVGAGAYEQYF
. | . | TRBJ2-7 | TRBV2 | TGTGCCAGCAGGGAACAGCCCTACGAGCAGTACTTC | CASREQPYEQYF
. | TRBD1 | TRBJ2-5 | TRBV6-6 | TGTGCCAGCAGTTATAAGGACAGGACGGTGACCCAGTACTTC | CASSYKDRTVTQYF
. | TRBD2 | TRBJ2-1 | TRBV5-1 | TGCGCCAGCTTGCGGACTAGCGGATACAATGAGCAGTTCTTC | CASLRTSGYNEQFF
few | . | TRBJ1-1 | TRBV7-2 | TGTGCCAGCAGCCTCACCGGGGGGAGTGAAGCTTTCTTT | CASSLTGGSEAFF
once | TRBD1 | TRBJ1-5 | TRBV6-5 | TGTGCCAGCAGTAAGACAGGGCGCAATCAGCCCCAGCATTTT | CASSKTGRNQPQHF
. | TRBD2 | TRBJ2-7 | TRBV18 | TGTGCCAGCTCACCGGAAGCGGGAGGCTCCTACGAGCAGTACTTC | CASSPEAGGSYEQYF
. | . | TRBJ1-5 | TRBV29-1 | TGCAGCGCCCGGGCGGGCCCCAATCAGCCCCAGCATTTT | CSARAGPNQPQHF
. | . | TRBJ1-4 | TRBV10-2 | TGCGCCAGCAGTGAGTGGGCGGCAACTAATGAAAAACTGTTTTTT | CASSEWAATNEKLFF
. | . | TRBJ2-2 | TRBV29-1 | TGCAGCGTTGAAGATCCGGGGAACACCGGGGAGCTGTTTTTT | CSVEDPGNTGELFF
. | . | TRBJ1-4 | TRBV7-2 | TGTGCCAGCAGCTTAAGTTTCAGGGGAGGGAAGGAAAAACTGTTTTTT | CASSLSFRGGKEKLFF
few | . | TRBJ1-3 | TRBV4-2 | TGTGCCAGCAGCCAAGAGGGGGTTTCTCGGGGCAGACTGAGCTCTGGAAACACCATATATTTT | CASSQEGVSRGRLSSGNTIYF
. | TRBD1 | TRBJ2-7 | TRBV27 | TGTGCCAGCAGTTTCGGGACAGGGAGAAACGAGCAGTACTTC | CASSFGTGRNEQYF
. | TRBD2 | TRBJ2-7 | TRBV5-1 | TGCGCCAGCAGCCTAGCGGCCAAAACCCGTACTGAGCAGTACTTC | CASSLAAKTRTEQYF
. | . | TRBJ1-1 | TRBV12-5 | TGTGCTAGTGGTTTGGGAAACTGGGCAGAAGCTTTCTTT | CASGLGNWAEAFF
once | TRBD2 | TRBJ2-2 | TRBV5-1 | TGCGCCAGCAGCATGGGACTAGCGGGAGTGGCCACCGGGGAGCTGTTTTTT | CASSMGLAGVATGELFF